Following are 6 T cell receptor beta chains from one sample sequenced in a study of T cells in Graves' hyperthyroidism and ophthalmopathy. RNA transcripts were the template for amplifying TCR beta CDR3 regions. HTBI primers were the set used in a first-round RT-PCR of the TCR CDR3. TCRdb reprocessed the multiplex PCR reads with MiXCR, giving one entry per CDR3 protein. The repertoire holds some 600,000 distinct CDR3 sequences, about 45% seen once, with approximately 8.2% in the top ten. The source material was peripheral blood or thyroid tissue (not recorded which). The origin of the receptors is a woman between 18 and 29 years old with Graves' hyperthyroidism.

With respect to this clonotype: A much larger clone lies one base from this, so it may be a read error. This chain links TRBV7-9 with TRBJ2-7; D is unresolved. CDR3 size: 14 residues. Germline CDR1 is SEHNR and CDR2 is FQNEAQ (reference sequence). CDR3 protein: CASSLPGSSYEQHF. The CDR3 DNA reads TGTGCCAGCAGCTTACCGGGCAGCTCCTACGAGCAGCACTTC.

This clonotype was found many times. The CDR3 is CATSDLETQYF. The CDR3 region has the DNA TGTGCCACCAGTGATTTGGAGACCCAGTACTTC. The gene calls are TRBV24-1 and TRBJ2-5; D is uncertain. The CDR3 extends over 11 amino acids. Germline-derived CDR1 and CDR2 are KGHDR and SFDVKD. With 0 bases removed from V and 5 bases from J, the gap between germline ends came to 0 bases.

The chain combines TRBV7-9 with TRBJ1-5; D is ambiguous. The V gene lost 0 bases and the J gene lost 5 bases, with 8 bases spanning the gap. Germline values: CDR1 SEHNR, CDR2 FQNEAQ (reference sequence). CDR3 length: 14 residues. The CDR3 protein is CASSLADRDQPQHF. The CDR3 DNA sequence: TGTGCCAGCAGCTTAGCGGACCGTGATCAGCCCCAGCATTTT.

This clonotype was seen a handful of times. V and J are TRBV7-9 and TRBJ2-7; no clear D. The CDR3 runs to 14 residues. Germline V CDR1 and CDR2: SEHNR, FQNEAQ (reference sequence). V was pared by 1 base and J by 3 bases, with 10 bases between. The CDR3 DNA is TGTGCCAGCAGCTTAGAATTGACATACTACGAGCAGTACTTC. The encoded protein is CASSLELTYYEQYF.

This clonotype was observed many times. This rearrangement joins TRBV7-2 to TRBJ1-2; 7 bases are a match to TRBD1. CDR1 is SGHTA, CDR2 FQGNSA, per germline. The V segment lost 4 bases and the J segment 8 bases; nucleotides outside the gene matches: 10. This CDR3 comprises 14 residues. This CDR3 is CASSSRSGTVGYTF. Here the CDR3 DNA reads TGTGCCAGCAGCTCACGATCCGGGACAGTCGGCTACACCTTC.

J is TRBJ2-5 and V is TRBV7-6; a possible D gene is TRBD1 (6 bases). Germline V CDR1 and CDR2: SGHVS, FNYEAQ. The V end lost 6 bases, the J end lost 0 bases, and 11 bases lay between the germline ends. This CDR3 comprises 14 residues. The CDR3, as DNA: TGTGCCAGCAGTAGACGGGACAACCAAGAGACCCAGTACTTC. It encodes CASSRRDNQETQYF. The whole variable domain, remainder taken from reference TRBV7-6 and TRBJ2-5, is GAGVSQSPRYKVTKRGQDVALRCDPISGHVSLYWYRQALGQGPEFLTYFNYEAQQDKSGLPNDRFSAERPEGSISTLTIQRTEQRDSAMYRCASSRRDNQETQYFGPGTRLLVL.